Sequencing of this T cell receptor (beta chain) was carried out in a study of T cells in Graves' hyperthyroidism and ophthalmopathy. In its sample, this clonotype was seen many times. Amplification of TCR beta CDR3 regions used RNA as the template. Researchers ran a first-round RT-PCR on the TCR CDR3 using the HTBI primer set. TCRdb reprocessed the multiplex PCR reads via MiXCR and lists one record per CDR3 protein. The sample has 750,000 to 950,000 distinct CDR3 sequences; 38% are singletons. Fresh peripheral blood, around 9.5 ml, yielded the PBMCs. The CDR3 totals 12 residues. V lost 7 bases and J lost 4, with 10 bases in between. CDR1 SEHNR and CDR2 FQNEAQ come from the germline V gene (reference sequence).

The TCR was taken from a young man with Graves' hyperthyroidism. The rearrangement links TRBV7-9 to TRBJ1-1; D call uncertain. The sample consisted of blood. The CDR3 protein is CASTDTGTEAFF. The CDR3 DNA reads as TGTGCCAGCACGGATACTGGCACTGAAGCTTTCTTT.